The clone carrying this T cell receptor (beta chain) appeared a single time. Its antigen is unidentified. The source of the sample is a study of shared clonotypes between healthy human individuals. Overall study findings and caveats: Despite large depth, rarefaction showed incomplete sorted-subset sequencing.

V lost 5 bases and J 3 bases, leaving 16 bases between the germline ends. In germline, CDR1 is SGHNT, CDR2 YENEEA. The CDR3 sequence is 15 residues long. Each PCR replicate from the sorted subsets contained around 200 ng DNA, which is about 31,000 T cell genomes. This table comes from immunoSEQ multiplex PCR, and its TCRdb copy is limited to in-frame clones, with some not included. Here the sample spans about 1.5 million clones, around 97% being singletons. This TCR was recovered from a man in his thirties or forties in good health. The chain carries TRBV11-3 and TRBJ2-5; D may be TRBD1 (6 bases). The specimen sequenced was naive CD4+ T cells sorted from blood. As for subset: CD45RA+ positively selected. CDR3 sequence reads: CASSRWGPGEETQYF. The CDR3 nucleotides are TGTGCCAGCAGCCGATGGGGGCCAGGGGAAGAGACCCAGTACTTC.